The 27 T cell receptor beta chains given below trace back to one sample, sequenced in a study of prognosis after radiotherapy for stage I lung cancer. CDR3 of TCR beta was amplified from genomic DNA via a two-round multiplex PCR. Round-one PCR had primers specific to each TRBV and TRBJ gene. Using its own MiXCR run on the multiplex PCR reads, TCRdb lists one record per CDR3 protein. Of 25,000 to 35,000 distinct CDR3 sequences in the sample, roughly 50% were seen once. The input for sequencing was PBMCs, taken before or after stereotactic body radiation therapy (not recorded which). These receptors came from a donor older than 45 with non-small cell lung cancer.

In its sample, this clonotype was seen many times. The CDR3, as DNA: TGTGCCAGCATTTCAACGGCTTCAGAGCAGTACTTC. It yields the protein CASISTASEQYF. The chain couples TRBV7-9 to TRBJ2-7; no clear D gene. V lost 7 bases and J 7 bases, leaving 14 bases between the germline ends. The germline gives CDR1 SEHNR, CDR2 FQNEAQ (reference sequence). The CDR3 is made up of 12 amino acids.

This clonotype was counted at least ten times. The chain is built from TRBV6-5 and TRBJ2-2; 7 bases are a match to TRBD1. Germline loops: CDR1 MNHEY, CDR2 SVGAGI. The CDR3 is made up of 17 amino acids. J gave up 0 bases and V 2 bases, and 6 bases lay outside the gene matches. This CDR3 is CASSYNRDSANTGELFF. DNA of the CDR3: TGTGCCAGCAGTTACAACCGGGACAGTGCGAACACCGGGGAGCTGTTTTTT.

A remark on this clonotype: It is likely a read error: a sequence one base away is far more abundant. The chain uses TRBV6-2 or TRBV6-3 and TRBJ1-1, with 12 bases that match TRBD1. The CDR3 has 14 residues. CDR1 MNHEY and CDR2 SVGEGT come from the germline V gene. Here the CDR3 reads CASSEGTGGTESFF. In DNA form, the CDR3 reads TGTGCCAGCAGTGAAGGGACAGGGGGCACTGAATCTTTCTTT.

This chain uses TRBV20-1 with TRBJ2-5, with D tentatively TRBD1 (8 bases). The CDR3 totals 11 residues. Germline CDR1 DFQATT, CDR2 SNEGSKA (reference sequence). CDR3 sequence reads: CTVQGGETQYF. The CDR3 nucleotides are TGCACGGTACAGGGGGGGGAGACCCAGTACTTC.

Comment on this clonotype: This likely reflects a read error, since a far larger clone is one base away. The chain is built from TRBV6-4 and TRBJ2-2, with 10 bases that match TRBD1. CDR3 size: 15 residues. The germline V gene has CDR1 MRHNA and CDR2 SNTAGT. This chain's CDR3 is CAISYGTGAAGELFF. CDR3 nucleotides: TGTGCCATCAGTTACGGGACAGGGGCCGCCGGGGAGCTGTTTTTT.

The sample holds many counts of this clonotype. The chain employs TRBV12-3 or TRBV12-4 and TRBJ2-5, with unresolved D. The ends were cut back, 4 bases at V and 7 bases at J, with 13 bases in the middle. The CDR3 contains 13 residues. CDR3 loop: CASSSPPLGTQYF. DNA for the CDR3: TGTGCCAGCAGTTCCCCCCCGCTTGGGACCCAGTACTTC.

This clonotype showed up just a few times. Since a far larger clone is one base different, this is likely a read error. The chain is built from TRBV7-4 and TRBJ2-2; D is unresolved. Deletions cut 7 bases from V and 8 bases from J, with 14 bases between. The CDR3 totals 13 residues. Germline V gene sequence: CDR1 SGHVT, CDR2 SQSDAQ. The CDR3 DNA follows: TGTGCCAGCACTCATCTAACGGCAGGGGAGCTGTTTTTT. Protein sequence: CASTHLTAGELFF.

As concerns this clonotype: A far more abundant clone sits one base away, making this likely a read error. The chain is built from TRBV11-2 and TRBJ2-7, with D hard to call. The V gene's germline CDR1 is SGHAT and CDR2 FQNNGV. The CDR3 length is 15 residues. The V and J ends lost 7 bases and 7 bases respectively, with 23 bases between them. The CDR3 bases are TGTGCCAGCATGGCTATAAAGAGCTCTTACAATGAGCAGTACTTC. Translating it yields CASMAIKSSYNEQYF. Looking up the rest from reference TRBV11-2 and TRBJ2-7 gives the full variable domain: EAGVAQSPRYKIIEKRQSVAFWCNPISGHATLYWYQQILGQGPKLLIQFQNNGVVDDSQLPKDRFSAERLKGVDSTLKIQPAKLEDSAVYLCASMAIKSSYNEQYFGPGTRLTVT.

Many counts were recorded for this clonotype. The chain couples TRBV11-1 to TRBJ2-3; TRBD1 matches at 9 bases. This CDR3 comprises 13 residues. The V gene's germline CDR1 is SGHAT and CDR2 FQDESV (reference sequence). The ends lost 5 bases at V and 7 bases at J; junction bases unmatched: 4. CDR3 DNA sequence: TGTGCCAGCAGCCCTGACAGGGGGAATACGCAGTATTTT. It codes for CASSPDRGNTQYF.

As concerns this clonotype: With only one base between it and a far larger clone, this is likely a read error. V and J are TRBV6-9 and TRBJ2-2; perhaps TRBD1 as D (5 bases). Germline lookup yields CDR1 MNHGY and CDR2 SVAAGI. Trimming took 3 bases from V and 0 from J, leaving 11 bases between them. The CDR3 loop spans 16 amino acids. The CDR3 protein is CASSYSQGANTGELFF. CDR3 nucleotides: TGTGCCAGCAGTTACTCCCAGGGCGCGAACACCGGGGAGCTGTTTTTT.

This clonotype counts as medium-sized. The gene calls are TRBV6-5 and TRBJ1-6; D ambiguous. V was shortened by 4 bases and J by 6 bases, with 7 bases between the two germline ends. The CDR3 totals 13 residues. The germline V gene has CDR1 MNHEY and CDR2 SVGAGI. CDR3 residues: CASSSIINSPLHF. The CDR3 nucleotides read TGTGCCAGCAGTTCCATTATTAATTCACCCCTCCACTTT.

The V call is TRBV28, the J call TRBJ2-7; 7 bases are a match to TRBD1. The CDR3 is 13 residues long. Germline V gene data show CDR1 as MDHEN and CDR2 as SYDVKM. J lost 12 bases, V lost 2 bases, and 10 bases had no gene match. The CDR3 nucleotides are TGTGCCAGCAGTTTAGGTACCGGGACAGTCCCGTACTTC. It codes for CASSLGTGTVPYF.

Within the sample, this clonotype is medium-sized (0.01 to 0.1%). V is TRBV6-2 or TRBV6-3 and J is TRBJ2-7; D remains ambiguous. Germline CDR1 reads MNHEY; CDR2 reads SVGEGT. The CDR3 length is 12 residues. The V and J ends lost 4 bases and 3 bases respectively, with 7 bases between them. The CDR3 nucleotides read TGTGCCAGCAGTTTCCCGGGCTACGAGCAGTACTTC. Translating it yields CASSFPGYEQYF.

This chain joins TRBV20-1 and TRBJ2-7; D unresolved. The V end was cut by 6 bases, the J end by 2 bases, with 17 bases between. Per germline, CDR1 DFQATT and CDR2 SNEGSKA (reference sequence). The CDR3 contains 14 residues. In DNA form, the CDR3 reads TGCAGTGCCCCTCGAGCAGTTAGCACCTACGAGCAGTACTTC. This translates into CSAPRAVSTYEQYF.

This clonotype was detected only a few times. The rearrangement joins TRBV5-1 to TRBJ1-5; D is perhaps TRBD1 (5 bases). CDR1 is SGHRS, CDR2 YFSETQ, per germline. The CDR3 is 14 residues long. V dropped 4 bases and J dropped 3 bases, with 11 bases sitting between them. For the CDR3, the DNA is TGCGCCAGCAGCCCGGGGGAAATCAATCAGCCCCAGCATTTT. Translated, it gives CASSPGEINQPQHF. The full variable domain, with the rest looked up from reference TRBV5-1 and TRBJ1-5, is KAGVTQTPRYLIKTRGQQVTLSCSPISGHRSVSWYQQTPGQGLQFLFEYFSETQRNKGNFPGRFSGRQFSNSRSEMNVSTLELGDSALYLCASSPGEINQPQHFGDGTRLSIL.

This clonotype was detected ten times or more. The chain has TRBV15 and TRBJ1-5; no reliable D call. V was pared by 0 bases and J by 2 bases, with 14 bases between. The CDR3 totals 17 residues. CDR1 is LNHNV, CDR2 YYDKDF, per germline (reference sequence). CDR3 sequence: CATSRDQYTVGNQPQHF. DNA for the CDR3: TGTGCCACCAGCAGAGATCAGTACACCGTCGGCAATCAGCCCCAGCATTTT.

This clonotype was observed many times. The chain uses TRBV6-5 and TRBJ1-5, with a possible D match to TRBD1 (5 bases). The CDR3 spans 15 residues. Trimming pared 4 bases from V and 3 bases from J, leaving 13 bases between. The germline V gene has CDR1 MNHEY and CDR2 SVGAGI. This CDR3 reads CASSFLGHLNQPQHF. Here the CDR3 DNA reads TGTGCCAGCAGTTTCCTAGGACACCTCAATCAGCCCCAGCATTTT.

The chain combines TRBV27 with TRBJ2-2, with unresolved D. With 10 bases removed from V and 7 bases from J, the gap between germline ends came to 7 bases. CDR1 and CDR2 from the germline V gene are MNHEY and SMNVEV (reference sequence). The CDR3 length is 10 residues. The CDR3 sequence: CATRRGELFF. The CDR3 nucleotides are TGTGCCACGCGGCGCGGGGAGCTGTTTTTT.

The CDR3 region is CAGMCLEEPGLIIPPNEKLFF. CDR3 in DNA: TGTGCCGGCATGTGTCTCGAAGAGCCGGGACTGATCATACCCCCTAATGAAAAACTGTTTTTT. The genes are TRBV6-1 and TRBJ1-4, with D perhaps TRBD1 (5 bases). The CDR3 sequence is 21 residues long. Germline-derived CDR1 and CDR2 are MNHNS and SASEGT. Trimming took off 11 bases at V and 3 bases at J, with 37 bases between the two ends.

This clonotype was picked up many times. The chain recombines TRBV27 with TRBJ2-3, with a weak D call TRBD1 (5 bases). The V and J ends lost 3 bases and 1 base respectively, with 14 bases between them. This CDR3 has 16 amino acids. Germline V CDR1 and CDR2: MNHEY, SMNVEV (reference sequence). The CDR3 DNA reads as TGTGCCAGCAGTTTGACTGGGGCGCTGGGCACAGATACGCAGTATTTT. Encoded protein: CASSLTGALGTDTQYF.

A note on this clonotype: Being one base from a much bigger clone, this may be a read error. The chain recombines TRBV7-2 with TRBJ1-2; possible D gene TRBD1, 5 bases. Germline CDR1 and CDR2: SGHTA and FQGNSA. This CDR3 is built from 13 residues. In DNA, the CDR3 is TGTTCCACCACCCCTCTCGGGGGGAATGGCTACACCTTC. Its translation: CSTTPLGGNGYTF. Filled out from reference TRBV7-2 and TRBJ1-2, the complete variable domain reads GAGVSQSPSNKVTEKGKDVELRCDPISGHTALYWYRQSLGQGLEFLIYFQGNSAPDKSGLPSDRFSAERTGGSVSTLTIQRTQQEDSAVYLCSTTPLGGNGYTFGSGTRLTVV.

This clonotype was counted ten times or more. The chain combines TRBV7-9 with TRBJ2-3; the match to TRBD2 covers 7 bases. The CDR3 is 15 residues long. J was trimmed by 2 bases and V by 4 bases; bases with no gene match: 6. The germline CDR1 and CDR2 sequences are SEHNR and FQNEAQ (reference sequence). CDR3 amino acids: CASSSREANTDTQYF. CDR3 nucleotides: TGTGCCAGCAGCTCCCGGGAGGCTAACACAGATACGCAGTATTTT.

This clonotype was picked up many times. DNA for the CDR3: TGTGCCACCAGTGATTCCCATCGGGGGGAAGAGACCCAGTACTTC. It translates to CATSDSHRGEETQYF. This chain links TRBV24-1 with TRBJ2-5, with 7 bases aligning to TRBD2. CDR1 KGHDR and CDR2 SFDVKD come from the germline V gene. This CDR3 spans 15 amino acids. After removal of 2 bases from V and 3 bases from J, the junction contained 5 bases not matched to a gene.

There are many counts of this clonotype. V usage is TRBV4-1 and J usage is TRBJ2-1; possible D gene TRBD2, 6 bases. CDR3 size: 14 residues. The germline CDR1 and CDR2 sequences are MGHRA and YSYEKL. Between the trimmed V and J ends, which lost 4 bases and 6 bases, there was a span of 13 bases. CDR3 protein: CASSPSLAPNEQFF. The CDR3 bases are TGCGCCAGCAGCCCAAGCCTAGCGCCCAATGAGCAGTTCTTC.

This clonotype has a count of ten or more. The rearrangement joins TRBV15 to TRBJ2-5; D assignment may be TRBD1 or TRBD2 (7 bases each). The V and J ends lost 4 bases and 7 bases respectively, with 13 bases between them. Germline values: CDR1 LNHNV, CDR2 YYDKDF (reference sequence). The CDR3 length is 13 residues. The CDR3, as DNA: TGTGCCACCAGCAACGACAGGGAGGGGACCCAGTACTTC. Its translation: CATSNDREGTQYF.

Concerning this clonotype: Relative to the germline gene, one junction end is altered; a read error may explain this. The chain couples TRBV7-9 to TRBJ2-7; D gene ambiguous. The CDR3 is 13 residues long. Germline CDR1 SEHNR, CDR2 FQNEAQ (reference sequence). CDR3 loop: CASSDGVFYEKYF. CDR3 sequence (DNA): TGTGCCAGCAGCGATGGGGTATTTTACGAGAAGTACTTC.

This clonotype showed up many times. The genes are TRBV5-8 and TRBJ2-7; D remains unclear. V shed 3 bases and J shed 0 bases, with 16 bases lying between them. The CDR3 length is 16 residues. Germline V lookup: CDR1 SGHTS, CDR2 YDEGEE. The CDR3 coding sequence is TGTGCCAGCAGCTCCCTGCTACAGCAGAGCTCCTACGAGCAGTACTTC. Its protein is CASSSLLQQSSYEQYF. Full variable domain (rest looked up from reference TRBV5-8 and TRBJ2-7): EAGVTQSPTHLIKTRGQQATLRCSPISGHTSVYWYQQALGLGLQFLLWYDEGEERNRGNFPPRFSGRQFPNYSSELNVNALELEDSALYLCASSSLLQQSSYEQYFGPGTRLTVT.